The 27 T cell receptor beta chains given below trace back to one sample, sequenced in a study of a mutant IDH1 vaccine in newly diagnosed glioma. Their antigens are not known. Repertoires were generated with immunoSEQ multiplex PCR, while TCRdb's copy carries only in-frame clones and drops some. The profile shows fewer than 75,000 clones, roughly 83% of them singletons. Indicated time point: week 11, during vaccination. The vaccine gave 300 ug of a 20-mer mutant IDH1 peptide subcutaneously per dose. The specimen comprised PBMCs, sampled from a glioma patient whose treatment included an IDH1 peptide vaccine. The receptor source for this set is a woman in her forties or fifties with glioma.

The chain has TRBV11-2 and TRBJ2-7; D gene ambiguous. Germline V gives CDR1 SGHAT, CDR2 FQNNGV. The CDR3 sequence is 15 residues long. Trimming stripped 0 bases from V and 7 bases from J, with 16 bases between. CDR3 in amino acids: CASSLDLSRRGEQYF. CDR3 sequence (DNA): TGTGCCAGCAGCTTAGATCTTTCCCGACGCGGAGAGCAGTACTTC. Using reference TRBV11-2 and TRBJ2-7 for the parts outside the CDR3, the full variable domain is EAGVAQSPRYKIIEKRQSVAFWCNPISGHATLYWYQQILGQGPKLLIQFQNNGVVDDSQLPKDRFSAERLKGVDSTLKIQPAKLEDSAVYLCASSLDLSRRGEQYFGPGTRLTVT.

The chain recombines TRBV5-1 with TRBJ2-5; D may be TRBD2 (6 bases). The CDR3 is 16 residues long. Germline V gives CDR1 SGHRS, CDR2 YFSETQ. V was shortened by 5 bases and J by 0 bases, with 17 bases between the two germline ends. CDR3 residues: CASRTTGTSYQETQYF. The CDR3 nucleotides are TGCGCCAGCAGGACCACAGGAACTAGCTACCAAGAGACCCAGTACTTC. Full variable domain (remainder filled in from reference TRBV5-1 and TRBJ2-5): KAGVTQTPRYLIKTRGQQVTLSCSPISGHRSVSWYQQTPGQGLQFLFEYFSETQRNKGNFPGRFSGRQFSNSRSEMNVSTLELGDSALYLCASRTTGTSYQETQYFGPGTRLLVL.

The chain has TRBV2 and TRBJ1-1, with unresolved D. The CDR3 runs 12 residues. Germline CDR1 and CDR2: SNHLY and FYNNEI. Trimming cost V 8 bases and J 1 base, with 8 bases left between them. This CDR3 is CASLTRNTEAFF. The CDR3 DNA reads TGTGCCAGCTTGACACGGAACACTGAAGCTTTCTTT.

This chain joins TRBV4-3 and TRBJ1-6, with D perhaps matching TRBD1 (5 bases). V lost 3 bases and J lost 5, with 11 bases in between. Looked up from germline, CDR1 is LGHNA and CDR2 is YSLEER. The CDR3 loop spans 15 amino acids. The CDR3 DNA reads as TGCGCCAGCAGCCAGGCGGACATGCATAATTCACCCCTCCACTTT. Its translation is CASSQADMHNSPLHF.

The chain links TRBV6-5 to TRBJ1-2; possibly TRBD1 for D (6 bases). V dropped 0 bases and J dropped 4 bases, with 12 bases sitting between them. The CDR3 totals 15 residues. CDR1 and CDR2 from the germline V gene are MNHEY and SVGAGI. This CDR3 is CASSYSPTGTYGYTF. CDR3 nucleotides: TGTGCCAGCAGTTACTCACCCACAGGGACCTATGGCTACACCTTC.

This clone turned up a few times. The V call is TRBV19, the J call TRBJ1-1; D call uncertain. Trimming removed 1 base from V and 5 bases from J, with 14 bases in between. Germline V gives CDR1 LNHDA, CDR2 SQIVND (reference sequence). The CDR3 totals 15 residues. This chain's CDR3 is CASSIVGGGTTEAFF. The DNA for the CDR3 is TGTGCCAGTAGTATAGTGGGCGGCGGCACAACTGAAGCTTTCTTT.

In DNA, the CDR3 is TGTGCCAGCAGTTTAGGGAACACCGGGGAGCTGTTTTTT. Its protein product is CASSLGNTGELFF. The chain uses TRBV28 and TRBJ2-2; no firm D call. Germline V CDR1 and CDR2: MDHEN, SYDVKM. This CDR3 has 13 residues. Trimming pared 2 bases from V and 1 base from J, leaving 2 bases between.

This sequence joins TRBV6-5 and TRBJ2-7; tentative D call: TRBD1 (5 bases). Germline CDR1 reads MNHEY; CDR2 reads SVGAGI. The CDR3 runs to 13 residues. Between the trimmed V and J ends, which lost 2 bases and 3 bases, there was a span of 8 bases. CDR3 sequence reads: CASSYRRDYEQYF. CDR3 coding DNA: TGTGCCAGCAGTTACCGCAGGGACTACGAGCAGTACTTC.

This rearrangement joins TRBV10-3 to TRBJ1-3, with 12 bases lining up with TRBD1. The length of the CDR3 is 20 residues. V lost 0 bases to trimming and J lost 1 base; unmatched junction nucleotides: 10. Germline CDR1 and CDR2: ENHRY and SYGVKD. The CDR3 protein is CAISESYKGTGGLSGNTIYF. The DNA of the CDR3 is TGTGCCATCAGTGAGTCGTATAAAGGGACAGGGGGCTTATCTGGAAACACCATATATTTT.

J is TRBJ1-1 and V is TRBV15; possibly TRBD1 for D (5 bases). CDR1 LNHNV and CDR2 YYDKDF come from the germline V gene (reference sequence). This CDR3 is 13 amino acids long. With 1 base removed from V and 4 bases from J, the gap between germline ends came to 7 bases. CDR3 in DNA: TGTGCCACCAGCAGAGGGGGGGTCACTGAAGCTTTCTTT. This codes for CATSRGGVTEAFF.

The chain is built from TRBV20-1 and TRBJ2-1; D is ambiguous. The CDR3 contains 11 residues. Germline V CDR1 and CDR2: DFQATT, SNEGSKA (reference sequence). V was pared by 8 bases and J by 8 bases, with 13 bases between. Here the CDR3 DNA reads TGCAGTTATGCAGGCTTCGATGAGCAGTTCTTC. Translating it yields CSYAGFDEQFF.

The genes are TRBV7-9 and TRBJ2-3; 8 nucleotides agree with TRBD2. Germline CDR1 and CDR2: SEHNR and FQNEAQ (reference sequence). This CDR3 has 15 amino acids. V was clipped by 5 bases and J by 4 bases; unmatched bases: 8. CDR3 DNA: TGTGCCAGCAGCCCTATCGGGGGACTAGCAGATACGCAGTATTTT. As protein: CASSPIGGLADTQYF.

The V call is TRBV5-4, the J call TRBJ2-3, with no clear D. CDR3 length: 13 amino acids. Germline CDR1 SGHNT, CDR2 YYREEE (reference sequence). V was cut by 1 base and J by 6 bases, with 9 bases left in between. In nucleotides, the CDR3 is TGTGCCAGCAGCTTGCTATTGAGTGATACGCAGTATTTT. Its protein product is CASSLLLSDTQYF. Variable domain in full (rest from reference TRBV5-4 and TRBJ2-3): ETGVTQSPTHLIKTRGQQVTLRCSSQSGHNTVSWYQQALGQGPQFIFQYYREEENGRGNFPPRFSGLQFPNYSSELNVNALELDDSALYLCASSLLLSDTQYFGPGTRLTVL.

V is TRBV7-2 and J is TRBJ2-5; D may match TRBD1 or TRBD2 (5 bases each). CDR3 length: 13 amino acids. Trimming removed 1 base from V and 7 bases from J, with 10 bases in between. Germline V gene sequence: CDR1 SGHTA, CDR2 FQGNSA. The CDR3 DNA is TGTGCCAGCAGCTTAGGGGGGATGGGGACCCAGTACTTC. This sequence encodes CASSLGGMGTQYF.

This chain uses TRBV6-5 with TRBJ2-3; 7 bases map to TRBD1. There are 12 residues in the CDR3. With V trimmed by 5 bases and J by 7 bases, 3 bases remained unmatched. Germline CDR1 reads MNHEY; CDR2 reads SVGAGI. The CDR3 DNA reads TGTGCCAGCAGTCAGGGGGTGAATACGCAGTATTTT. Translating gives CASSQGVNTQYF.

The V gene is TRBV15, the J gene TRBJ1-2; D is perhaps TRBD1 (6 bases). This CDR3 is built from 13 residues. Trimming took off 3 bases at V and 5 bases at J, with 10 bases between the two ends. The germline V gene has CDR1 LNHNV and CDR2 YYDKDF (reference sequence). CDR3 sequence: CATSRRGGYGYTF. As DNA, the CDR3 is TGTGCCACCAGCAGGAGGGGGGGATATGGCTACACCTTC.

The rearrangement links TRBV6-6 to TRBJ1-1; D possibly corresponds to TRBD1 (5 bases). CDR1 and CDR2 (germline): MNHNY, SVGAGI (reference sequence). Trimming shortened V by 6 bases and J by 0 bases, and 8 bases separated the two germline ends. The CDR3 has 13 residues. CDR3 in DNA: TGTGCCAGCAGAAGGGGCTTGAACACTGAAGCTTTCTTT. Its translation is CASRRGLNTEAFF.

This sequence joins TRBV5-4 and TRBJ2-1; 10 nucleotides line up with TRBD2. The V and J ends lost 3 bases and 4 bases, in that order; junction bases with no gene match: 13. Germline V gives CDR1 SGHNT, CDR2 YYREEE (reference sequence). The CDR3 extends over 18 amino acids. DNA for the CDR3: TGTGCCAGCAGCTCCCTTATTCTAGCGGGGGCGGGGTACAATGAGCAGTTCTTC. It yields the protein CASSSLILAGAGYNEQFF.

CDR3 nucleotide sequence: TGCAGCGTTGACCAGGGGACAGGAGGGCGGGAGACCCAGTACTTC. Residues: CSVDQGTGGRETQYF. V gene TRBV29-1 combines with J gene TRBJ2-5; TRBD1 aligns across 8 bases. Germline values: CDR1 SQVTM, CDR2 ANQGSEA. The CDR3 length is 15 residues. Trimming cost V 3 bases and J 5 bases; bases outside gene matches: 11.

The rearrangement links TRBV5-6 to TRBJ2-5, with TRBD2 matching over 11 bases. CDR3 length: 15 residues. Germline-derived CDR1 and CDR2 are SGHDT and YYEEEE. Trimming at V came to 3 bases and at J to 2 bases, leaving 3 bases not matched to a gene. CDR3 in DNA: TGTGCCAGCAGCTCTCGACTAGCGGGGCAAGAGACCCAGTACTTC. Its protein is CASSSRLAGQETQYF.

This chain links TRBV11-3 with TRBJ1-1; maybe TRBD1 (6 bases). Trimming stripped 0 bases from V and 11 bases from J, with 10 bases between. Germline V gene sequence: CDR1 SGHNT, CDR2 YENEEA. CDR3 size: 12 residues. The CDR3 region is CASSLETGGAFF. Here the CDR3 DNA reads TGTGCCAGCAGCTTAGAGACAGGCGGCGCTTTCTTT. The full variable domain, rest sourced from reference TRBV11-3 and TRBJ1-1, is EAGVVQSPRYKIIEKKQPVAFWCNPISGHNTLYWYLQNLGQGPELLIRYENEEAVDDSQLPKDRFSAERLKGVDSTLKIQPAELGDSAVYLCASSLETGGAFFGQGTRLTVV.

J is TRBJ1-2 and V is TRBV7-2, with D tentatively TRBD1 (6 bases). This CDR3 is built from 13 residues. From germline, CDR1 is SGHTA and CDR2 FQGNSA. Trimming removed 9 bases from V and 4 bases from J, with 15 bases in between. The CDR3 loop reads CARGTPAGYGYTF. The DNA of the CDR3 is TGTGCCAGGGGGACACCTGCGGGCTATGGCTACACCTTC.

This clone was counted once. This chain joins TRBV15 and TRBJ2-7; D tentatively reads TRBD1 or TRBD2 (7 bases each). The CDR3 is made up of 16 amino acids. Germline values: CDR1 LNHNV, CDR2 YYDKDF (reference sequence). V was trimmed by 4 bases and J by 3 bases, leaving 19 bases between them. The CDR3 spells CATSIPPPGGGYEQYF. In nucleotides, the CDR3 is TGTGCCACCAGCATCCCACCCCCAGGGGGGGGCTACGAGCAGTACTTC.

This chain links TRBV7-9 with TRBJ2-5; D perhaps matches TRBD2 (5 bases). The CDR3 runs 12 residues. CDR1 and CDR2 (germline): SEHNR, FQNEAQ (reference sequence). With 6 bases removed from V and 3 bases from J, the gap between germline ends came to 8 bases. The CDR3 loop reads CASRNGEETQYF. Written as DNA, the CDR3 is TGTGCCAGCAGAAACGGGGAAGAGACCCAGTACTTC.

This clone has only a few counts. Different DNA sequences within this sample yield the same CDR3. The chain combines TRBV10-3 with TRBJ2-5; D gene ambiguous. The germline V gene encodes CDR1 ENHRY and CDR2 SYGVKD. The CDR3 loop spans 11 amino acids. The V gene lost 2 bases and the J gene lost 5 bases, with 3 bases spanning the gap. Here the CDR3 DNA reads TGTGCCATCAGTGAGGGGGAGACCCAGTACTTC. Protein sequence: CAISEGETQYF.

The genes are TRBV6-1 and TRBJ2-3, with TRBD2 as a possible D gene (5 bases). Germline CDR1 and CDR2: MNHNS and SASEGT. The V end lost 5 bases, the J end lost 3 bases, and 12 bases lay between the germline ends. This CDR3 has 14 amino acids. The CDR3, as DNA: TGTGCCAGCAGTAGTCTCGGGGAAACAGATACGCAGTATTTT. Its translation: CASSSLGETDTQYF.

The chain has TRBV11-3 and TRBJ2-2; unclear D gene. V lost 2 bases to trimming and J lost 4 bases, with 5 bases between them. CDR1 is SGHNT and CDR2 is YENEEA in the germline V gene. The CDR3 is 13 amino acids. Written as DNA, the CDR3 is TGTGCCAGCAGCTTAACGCGCACCGGGGAGCTGTTTTTT. Its protein product is CASSLTRTGELFF. Full variable domain (rest looked up from reference TRBV11-3 and TRBJ2-2): EAGVVQSPRYKIIEKKQPVAFWCNPISGHNTLYWYLQNLGQGPELLIRYENEEAVDDSQLPKDRFSAERLKGVDSTLKIQPAELGDSAVYLCASSLTRTGELFFGEGSRLTVL.